Below, 3 T cell receptor beta chains from the same sample are listed, as sequenced in a study of blood T cells in healthy people across ages (dated by TCRdb to between 2015 and 2016). The library was produced with 5' RACE. The reads were generated on an Illumina HiSeq 2500. A second PCR of about 6 to 11 cycles was performed with a sample-barcoded 5' primer and a J-beta primer mix. TCRdb redid the processing of the public reads, applying fastp at Q25 and MiXCR, and retained in-frame beta chains. Entries that share a CDR3 protein sequence are merged under the most common genes and DNA. This sample holds around 940,000 distinct CDR3 sequences; 45% to 60% were observed only once. The top ten constitute about 21% of the sample. What was sequenced was blood. The source is a woman aged 55-69 years in good health.

This chain uses TRBV19 with TRBJ2-1; D might be TRBD2 (6 bases). The CDR3 extends over 14 amino acids. The germline V gene has CDR1 LNHDA and CDR2 SQIVND (reference sequence). V was trimmed by 3 bases and J by 6 bases, leaving 12 bases between them. The CDR3: CASSIPGVSNEQFF. The CDR3, as DNA: TGTGCCAGTAGTATCCCGGGAGTTAGCAATGAGCAGTTCTTC.

This clonotype was observed a single time. The genes are TRBV7-8 and TRBJ1-6; the D is unclear. The CDR3 is made up of 15 amino acids. Germline CDR1 reads SGHVS; CDR2 reads FQNEAQ. The V and J ends lost 1 base and 6 bases respectively, with 10 bases between them. As DNA, the CDR3 is TGTGCCAGCAGCTTAGTTGGGCAGGTTAATTCACCCCTCCACTTT. Translating it yields CASSLVGQVNSPLHF.

This clonotype has more than one count but fewer than ten. The chain employs TRBV29-1 and TRBJ1-5; D is unclear. The CDR3 consists of 13 residues. The V gene's germline CDR1 is SQVTM and CDR2 ANQGSEA. Trimming cost V 0 bases and J 4 bases, with 7 bases left between them. The CDR3 spells CSVEESGNQPQHF. DNA of the CDR3: TGCAGCGTTGAAGAGTCTGGGAATCAGCCCCAGCATTTT.